Listed below are T cell receptor beta chains from one sample, sequenced in a study of shared clonotypes between healthy human individuals. Only in-frame clones appear in the TCRdb table, and some are missing; sequencing was by immunoSEQ multiplex PCR. This sample has about 2.2 million clones, with around 95% found just once. Sequencing used naive CD8+ T cells from PBMCs. These receptors all stem from a man aged 18-30 years in good health. Some clones in this sample may be carry-over from other donors' samples. Both conserved end residues are part of each CDR3. A D gene is named only where the DNA matches it firmly. Where a row states a size, it is once, few, many or the class of an expanded clone; other rows omit it.

V: TRBV2
J: TRBJ2-2
D: NA
size: NA
DNA: TGTGCCAGCAGGGAACCGGGAGATGTCGGGGAGCTGTTTTTT
CDR3: CASREPGDVGELFF

V: TRBV7-6
J: TRBJ2-1
D: TRBD2
size: once
DNA: TGTGCCAGCAGCTTTGAGCGGGGTTACAATGAGCAGTTCTTC
CDR3: CASSFERGYNEQFF

V: TRBV7-8
J: TRBJ2-2
D: TRBD2
size: NA
DNA: TGTGCCAGCAGCAAAAGGGGTCTAGCGGGAGAAATTTACACCGGGGAGCTGTTTTTT
CDR3: CASSKRGLAGEIYTGELFF

V: TRBV6-7
J: TRBJ2-7
D: NA
size: NA
DNA: TGTGCCAGCAGTTACTCGGCAGATCGCTACGAGCAGTACTTC
CDR3: CASSYSADRYEQYF

V: TRBV9
J: TRBJ1-5
D: NA
size: once
DNA: TGTGCCAGCAGTGCGGGAGCGAGCAATCAGCCCCAGCATTTT
CDR3: CASSAGASNQPQHF

V: TRBV7-9
J: TRBJ1-2
D: TRBD1
size: NA
DNA: TGTGCCAGCAGCCAGGGACAGGGAGTAGATGGCTACACCTTC
CDR3: CASSQGQGVDGYTF

V: TRBV28
J: TRBJ2-7
D: NA
size: once
DNA: TGTGCCAGCAGTTTATGGGGCGTAGATTCCTACGAGCAGTACTTC
CDR3: CASSLWGVDSYEQYF

V: TRBV27
J: TRBJ2-3
D: NA
size: NA
DNA: TGTGCCAGCAGTTTGACCACCCGGGGCACAGATACGCAGTATTTT
CDR3: CASSLTTRGTDTQYF

V: TRBV5-4
J: TRBJ2-7
D: NA
size: NA
DNA: TGTGCCAGCAGGAGGGCGTTTAGCTCCTACGAGCAGTACTTC
CDR3: CASRRAFSSYEQYF

V: TRBV27
J: TRBJ2-7
D: TRBD2
size: NA
DNA: TGTGCCAGCAGTGTAAGTCGACTAGCGGCATCCTACGAGCAGTACTTC
CDR3: CASSVSRLAASYEQYF

V: TRBV4-2
J: TRBJ2-3
D: TRBD2
size: NA
DNA: TGTGCCAGCAGCCAAGGGGGGGGAGTAGATACGCAGTATTTT
CDR3: CASSQGGGVDTQYF

V: TRBV6-1
J: TRBJ2-7
D: TRBD1
size: NA
DNA: TGTGCCAGCGGACAGGGCTCCTACGAGCAGTACTTC
CDR3: CASGQGSYEQYF

V: TRBV4-1
J: TRBJ1-2
D: NA
size: NA
DNA: TGCGCCAGCAGCCACTCTACTAGACTTCAGGGGAGCTATGGCTACACCTTC
CDR3: CASSHSTRLQGSYGYTF

V: TRBV11-2
J: TRBJ1-3
D: NA
size: NA
DNA: TGTGCCAGCAGCTTCCTGTCTGGAAACACCATATATTTT
CDR3: CASSFLSGNTIYF

V: TRBV5-6
J: TRBJ2-7
D: TRBD1
size: NA
DNA: TGTGCCAGCAGCCCCGGGACAGCCGAGCAGTACTTC
CDR3: CASSPGTAEQYF

V: TRBV10-3
J: TRBJ2-1
D: TRBD2
size: NA
DNA: TGTGCCATCAGCCCCGTGGGAGCGGGGAACAATGAGCAGTTCTTC
CDR3: CAISPVGAGNNEQFF

V: TRBV13
J: TRBJ2-7
D: TRBD2
size: NA
DNA: TGTGCCAGCAGCTCGGGGGAGGGCGAGCAGTACTTC
CDR3: CASSSGEGEQYF

V: TRBV29-1
J: TRBJ1-1
D: NA
size: NA
DNA: TGCAGCGTTGAAAGGGAGTGGGGGAACACTGAAGCTTTCTTT
CDR3: CSVEREWGNTEAFF

V: TRBV25-1
J: TRBJ1-2
D: NA
size: once
DNA: TGTGCCAGCCGTCCGGGACGGGATGTCTATGGCTACACCTTC
CDR3: CASRPGRDVYGYTF

V: TRBV19
J: TRBJ1-2
D: NA
size: NA
DNA: TGTGCCAGTAGTATACGGGGGGCAGACGCTAACTATGGCTACACCTTC
CDR3: CASSIRGADANYGYTF

V: TRBV5-8
J: TRBJ2-1
D: TRBD2
size: NA
DNA: TGTGCCAGCAGCCTATCCCTAGCGGGAGTCTGGAATGAGCAGTTCTTC
CDR3: CASSLSLAGVWNEQFF

V: TRBV4-1
J: TRBJ2-6
D: NA
size: NA
DNA: TGCGCCAGCAGCCAAGGCGCGTACTCTGGGGCCAACGTCCTGACTTTC
CDR3: CASSQGAYSGANVLTF

V: TRBV28
J: TRBJ2-1
D: TRBD2
size: NA
DNA: TGTGCCAGCAGTCCCGGACTAGCGGGCTACAATGAGCAGTTCTTC
CDR3: CASSPGLAGYNEQFF

V: TRBV27
J: TRBJ2-1
D: TRBD2
size: NA
DNA: TGTGCCAGCACCTTGGGTAGCGGGGGGTACAATGAGCAGTTCTTC
CDR3: CASTLGSGGYNEQFF

V: TRBV7-3
J: TRBJ2-1
D: TRBD1
size: NA
DNA: TGTGCCAGCAGCTTCAGACAGGGCTCCTACAATGAGCAGTTCTTC
CDR3: CASSFRQGSYNEQFF

V: TRBV28
J: TRBJ1-1
D: NA
size: NA
DNA: TGTGCCAGCAGTTTTTTGAGAGGGAACACTGAAGCTTTCTTT
CDR3: CASSFLRGNTEAFF

V: TRBV6-1
J: TRBJ1-2
D: NA
size: NA
DNA: TGTGCCAGCAGTGAGGGTAGGGGGGGATACTATGGCTACACCTTC
CDR3: CASSEGRGGYYGYTF

V: TRBV7-9
J: TRBJ2-7
D: NA
size: few
DNA: TGTGCCAGCAGCTTAGGACCCTCCTACGAGCAGTACTTC
CDR3: CASSLGPSYEQYF

V: TRBV12-5
J: TRBJ2-2
D: NA
size: NA
DNA: TGTGCTAGTGGTTTGGTACTCACTGGGCTGAACACCGGGGAGCTGTTTTTT
CDR3: CASGLVLTGLNTGELFF

V: TRBV29-1
J: TRBJ2-1
D: TRBD2
size: NA
DNA: TGCAGCGTTGAACTAGCGGGAGGGTTGTCCTACAATGAGCAGTTCTTC
CDR3: CSVELAGGLSYNEQFF

V: TRBV5-6
J: TRBJ2-3
D: TRBD2
size: once
DNA: TGTGCCAGCAGCTTAATCACTAGCGGGAGTACCACAGATACGCAGTATTTT
CDR3: CASSLITSGSTTDTQYF

V: TRBV2
J: TRBJ2-1
D: TRBD1
size: NA
DNA: TGTGCCAGCAGTGAGGGGACAGGGGGCAGTGAGCAGTTCTTC
CDR3: CASSEGTGGSEQFF

V: TRBV10-2
J: TRBJ2-3
D: TRBD2
size: NA
DNA: TGCGCCAGCAGCACTAGCGGGAGCACAGATACGCAGTATTTT
CDR3: CASSTSGSTDTQYF

V: TRBV5-1
J: TRBJ1-2
D: NA
size: NA
DNA: TGCGCCAGCAGCTTAGACCTGACCAACTATGGCTACACCTTC
CDR3: CASSLDLTNYGYTF

V: TRBV5-4
J: TRBJ2-7
D: TRBD2
size: NA
DNA: TGTGCCAGCAGGCCCGACGCTAGCGGTATAAAGTACTTC
CDR3: CASRPDASGIKYF

V: TRBV7-9
J: TRBJ2-1
D: TRBD1
size: NA
DNA: TGTGCCAGCGGAACCAGACAGGGGGCCTCCTACAATGAGCAGTTCTTC
CDR3: CASGTRQGASYNEQFF

V: TRBV9
J: TRBJ2-1
D: TRBD1
size: NA
DNA: TGTGCCAGCACCCACGGGGACAGCTCCTACAATGAGCAGTTCTTC
CDR3: CASTHGDSSYNEQFF

V: TRBV29-1
J: TRBJ1-2
D: NA
size: NA
DNA: TGCAGCGTTGAGGACCCCCGGGGGCCCCTCTATGGCTACACCTTC
CDR3: CSVEDPRGPLYGYTF

V: TRBV29-1
J: TRBJ2-1
D: TRBD2
size: NA
DNA: TGCAGCGTTGAAGAAGGCGCGGGAGCCCCCCCTAATGAGCAGTTCTTC
CDR3: CSVEEGAGAPPNEQFF

V: TRBV30
J: TRBJ2-7
D: TRBD1
size: NA
DNA: TGTGCCTGGAGTGTACCCCCGGGACAGGGGACCTACGAGCAGTACTTC
CDR3: CAWSVPPGQGTYEQYF

V: TRBV19
J: TRBJ2-7
D: TRBD2
size: NA
DNA: TGTGCCAGTAGTATTAGGGCTAGCGGGAGCCTCTACGAGCAGTACTTC
CDR3: CASSIRASGSLYEQYF

V: TRBV27
J: TRBJ2-7
D: TRBD2
size: NA
DNA: TGTGCCAGCAGTTTCGGGACTAGCACGGACGAGCAGTACTTC
CDR3: CASSFGTSTDEQYF

V: TRBV27
J: TRBJ2-3
D: TRBD2
size: NA
DNA: TGTGCCAGCAGTTTATATCTAGCGGGAAGGGATACGCAGTATTTT
CDR3: CASSLYLAGRDTQYF

V: TRBV7-3
J: TRBJ2-2
D: NA
size: NA
DNA: TGTGCCAGCAGCCCCTCAGCCCGGGGAACCGGGGAGCTGTTTTTT
CDR3: CASSPSARGTGELFF

V: TRBV6-4
J: TRBJ1-2
D: NA
size: NA
DNA: TGTGCCAGCATGGGGGGGGATGGCTACACCTTC
CDR3: CASMGGDGYTF

V: TRBV28
J: TRBJ1-2
D: NA
size: NA
DNA: TGTGCCATCACCCAAAACGAGGGGACATGGGGCTACACCTTC
CDR3: CAITQNEGTWGYTF

V: TRBV27
J: TRBJ2-7
D: NA
size: once
DNA: TGTGCCAGCAGTTCCACCGGGAGTCCCCCCTACGAGCAGTACTTC
CDR3: CASSSTGSPPYEQYF

V: TRBV10-2
J: TRBJ1-2
D: TRBD1
size: NA
DNA: TGCGCCAGCAGTGAGTCGAGGACAGGGGGCCATGGCTACACCTTC
CDR3: CASSESRTGGHGYTF

V: TRBV7-6
J: TRBJ2-6
D: NA
size: NA
DNA: TGTGCCAGCAGCGGAAGTTGGGGCAGCTCTGGGGCCAACGTCCTGACTTTC
CDR3: CASSGSWGSSGANVLTF

V: TRBV7-9
J: TRBJ2-5
D: NA
size: NA
DNA: TGTGCCAGCAGCTTATTTTGGGCGGGACAAGGACCTGAAGAGACCCAGTACTTC
CDR3: CASSLFWAGQGPEETQYF

V: TRBV27
J: TRBJ2-1
D: NA
size: NA
DNA: TGTGCCAGCAGTTTATCGGTGGGAGCAACGCAGTTCTTC
CDR3: CASSLSVGATQFF

V: TRBV9
J: TRBJ2-7
D: NA
size: NA
DNA: TGTGCCAGCAGCGTAGACAGGCGGGTCTACGAGCAGTACTTC
CDR3: CASSVDRRVYEQYF

V: TRBV5-6
J: TRBJ1-2
D: NA
size: NA
DNA: TGTGCCAGCAGCTTGGACGTCCTTCCCCCCGCTAACTATGGCTACACCTTC
CDR3: CASSLDVLPPANYGYTF